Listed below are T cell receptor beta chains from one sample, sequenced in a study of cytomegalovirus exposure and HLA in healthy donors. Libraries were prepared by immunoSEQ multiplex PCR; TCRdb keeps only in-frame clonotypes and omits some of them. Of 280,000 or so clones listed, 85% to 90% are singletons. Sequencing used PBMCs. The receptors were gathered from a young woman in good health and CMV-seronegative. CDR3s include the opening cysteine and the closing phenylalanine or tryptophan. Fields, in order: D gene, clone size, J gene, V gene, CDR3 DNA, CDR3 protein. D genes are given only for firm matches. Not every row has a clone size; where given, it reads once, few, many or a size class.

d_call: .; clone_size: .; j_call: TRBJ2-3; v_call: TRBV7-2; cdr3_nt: TGTGCCAGCAGCTTATTTGGAGGGAATATAGATACGCAGTATTTT; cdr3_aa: CASSLFGGNIDTQYF
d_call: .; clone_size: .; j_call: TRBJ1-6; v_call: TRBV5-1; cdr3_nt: TGCGCCAGCAACAAATTAAATTCACCCCTCCACTTT; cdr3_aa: CASNKLNSPLHF
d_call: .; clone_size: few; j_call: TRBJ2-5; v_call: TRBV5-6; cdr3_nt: TGTGCCAGCAGCTTGGAAGAGAGGACTACGAAAAAGCAGTACTTC; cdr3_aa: CASSLEERTTKKQYF
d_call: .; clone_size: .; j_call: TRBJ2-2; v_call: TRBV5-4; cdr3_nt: TGTGCCATTAGGGCCCCGGGGGACGCGAACACCGGGGAGCTGTTTTTT; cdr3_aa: CAIRAPGDANTGELFF
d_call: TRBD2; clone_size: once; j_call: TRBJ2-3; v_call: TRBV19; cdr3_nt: TGTGCCAGTAGTATCTCGGGACTAGCGGGGACCACAGATACGCAGTATTTT; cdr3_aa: CASSISGLAGTTDTQYF
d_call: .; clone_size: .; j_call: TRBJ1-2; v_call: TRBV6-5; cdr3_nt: TGTGCCAGCAGTCTACTGCGGGGCGGCTATGGCTACACCTTC; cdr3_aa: CASSLLRGGYGYTF
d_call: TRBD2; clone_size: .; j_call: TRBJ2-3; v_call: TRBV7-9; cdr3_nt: TGTGCCAGCAGCCGGGGACTAGCGGGGGGCACAGATACGCAGTATTTT; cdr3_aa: CASSRGLAGGTDTQYF
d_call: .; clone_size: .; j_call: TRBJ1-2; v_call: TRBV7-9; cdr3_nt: TGTGCCAGCAGCTCGACTACCGGGGGCTATGGCTACACCTTC; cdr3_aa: CASSSTTGGYGYTF
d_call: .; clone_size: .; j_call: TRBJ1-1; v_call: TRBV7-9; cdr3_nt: TGTTCCAGCAGCTCTACAGTGAACACTGAAGCTTTCTTT; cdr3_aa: CSSSSTVNTEAFF
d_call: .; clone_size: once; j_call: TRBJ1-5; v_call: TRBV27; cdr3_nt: TGTGCCAGCAGCCGGTATAGCAATCAGCCCCAGCATTTT; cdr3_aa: CASSRYSNQPQHF
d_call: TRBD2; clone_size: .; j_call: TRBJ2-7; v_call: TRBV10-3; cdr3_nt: TGTGCCATCAGTGAGCAGCGGGGCGAGCAGTACTTC; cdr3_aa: CAISEQRGEQYF
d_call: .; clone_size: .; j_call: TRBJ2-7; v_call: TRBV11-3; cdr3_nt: TGTGCCAGCAGCTTCCCGGGAGACGAGCAGTACTTC; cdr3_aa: CASSFPGDEQYF
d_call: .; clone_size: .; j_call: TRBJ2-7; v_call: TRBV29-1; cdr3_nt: TGCAGCGTTCAGGTTTTGGCGTACGAGCAGTACTTC; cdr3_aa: CSVQVLAYEQYF
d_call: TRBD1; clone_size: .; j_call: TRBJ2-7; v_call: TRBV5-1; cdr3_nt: TGCGCCAGCAGCTGGACAGGGCTCTCGAGCTCCTACGAGCAGTACTTC; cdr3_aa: CASSWTGLSSSYEQYF
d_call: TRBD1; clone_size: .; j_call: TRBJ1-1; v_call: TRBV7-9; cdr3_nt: TGTTCCAGCATCCTGACAGGGGAGTTCACTGAAGCTTTCTTT; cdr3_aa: CSSILTGEFTEAFF
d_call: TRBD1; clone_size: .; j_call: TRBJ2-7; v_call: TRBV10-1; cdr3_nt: TGCGCCAGCAGTGAGGCGCCGGGACAGCCTTACGAGCAGTACTTC; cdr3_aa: CASSEAPGQPYEQYF
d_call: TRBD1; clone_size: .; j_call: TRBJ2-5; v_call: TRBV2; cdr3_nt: TGTGCCAGCTCGGGACAGGTTAGGGACTTGCAAGAGACCCAGTACTTC; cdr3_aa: CASSGQVRDLQETQYF
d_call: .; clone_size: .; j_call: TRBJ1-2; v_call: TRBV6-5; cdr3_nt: TGTGCCAGCAGTTACTCCGAGGTTGGCGCCCCCTATGGCTACACCTTC; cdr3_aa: CASSYSEVGAPYGYTF
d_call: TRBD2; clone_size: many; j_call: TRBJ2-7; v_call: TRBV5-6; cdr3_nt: TGTGCCAGCAGCTGGGGTAGCGGGGGCTTATCCTACGAGCAGTACTTC; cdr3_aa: CASSWGSGGLSYEQYF
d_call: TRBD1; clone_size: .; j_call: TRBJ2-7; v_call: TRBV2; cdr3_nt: TGTGCCACCTCTCTCCAGGGGACAGGCGCCTACGAGCAGTACTTC; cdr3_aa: CATSLQGTGAYEQYF
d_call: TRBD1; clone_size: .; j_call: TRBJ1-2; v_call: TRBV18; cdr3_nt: TGTGCCAGCTCACAGTCAGGGGGAGACTATGGCTACACCTTC; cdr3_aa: CASSQSGGDYGYTF
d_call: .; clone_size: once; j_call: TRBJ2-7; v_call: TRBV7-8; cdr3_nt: TGTGCCAGCAGCTTAGGGGGGCGTGGCAGGGCACGCTCACGCTCCTACGAGCAGTACTTC; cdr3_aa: CASSLGGRGRARSRSYEQYF
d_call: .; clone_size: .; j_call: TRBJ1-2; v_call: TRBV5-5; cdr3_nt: TGTGCCAGCAGTTGGGACAATAACTATGGCTACACCTTC; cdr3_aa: CASSWDNNYGYTF
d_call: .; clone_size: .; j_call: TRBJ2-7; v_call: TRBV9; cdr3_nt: TGTGCCAGCAGCGTAAAAGGGGTCCCAATCGCAGAGACCTACGAGCAGTACTTC; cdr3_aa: CASSVKGVPIAETYEQYF
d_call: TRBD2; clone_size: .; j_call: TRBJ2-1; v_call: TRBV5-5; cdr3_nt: TGTGCCAGCAGCTTGGACGGACTAGCCAACAATGAGCAGTTCTTC; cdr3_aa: CASSLDGLANNEQFF
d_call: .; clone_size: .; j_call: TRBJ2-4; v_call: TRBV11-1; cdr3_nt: TGTGCCAGCAGCTTCGGGGGGCCCTTAGCCAAAAACATTCAGTACTTC; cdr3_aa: CASSFGGPLAKNIQYF
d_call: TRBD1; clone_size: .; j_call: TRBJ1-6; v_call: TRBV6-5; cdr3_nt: TGTGCCAGAGACAGGGCTGAAAATTCACCCCTCCACTTT; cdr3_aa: CARDRAENSPLHF
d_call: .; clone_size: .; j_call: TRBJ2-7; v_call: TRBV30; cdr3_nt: TGTGCCTGGAGTGTACTCAGGGTCTCCTACGAGCAGTACTTC; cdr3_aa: CAWSVLRVSYEQYF
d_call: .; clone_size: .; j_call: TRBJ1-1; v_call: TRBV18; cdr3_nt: TGTGCCAGCTCACCACTTACCCGACTTTGGGCTCGGGGCACTGAAGCTTTCTTT; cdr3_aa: CASSPLTRLWARGTEAFF
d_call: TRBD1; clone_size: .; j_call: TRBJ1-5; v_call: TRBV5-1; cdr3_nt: TGCGCCAGCAGCTTAGAAGGGGGCGGTCAGCCCCAGCATTTT; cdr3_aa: CASSLEGGGQPQHF
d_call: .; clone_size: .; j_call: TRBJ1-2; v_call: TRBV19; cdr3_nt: TGTGCCAGTAGTACAGGGGACCCCTATGGCTACACCTTC; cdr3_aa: CASSTGDPYGYTF
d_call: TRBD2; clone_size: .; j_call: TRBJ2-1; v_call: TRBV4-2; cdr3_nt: TGTGCCAGCAGCCAGGCTAGCGGGGGCTCATACAATGAGCAGTTCTTC; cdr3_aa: CASSQASGGSYNEQFF
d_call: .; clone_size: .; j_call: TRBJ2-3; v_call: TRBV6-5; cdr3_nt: TGTGCCAGCAGTCCCCCCGACAAAGATACGCAGTATTTT; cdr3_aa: CASSPPDKDTQYF
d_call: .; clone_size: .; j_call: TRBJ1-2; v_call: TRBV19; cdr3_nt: TGTGCCAGTAGTATCCCTCGGGGGAACTATGGCTACACCTTC; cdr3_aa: CASSIPRGNYGYTF
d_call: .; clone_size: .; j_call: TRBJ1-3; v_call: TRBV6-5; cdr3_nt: TGTGCCAGCAGTTACTCAGGGGTGTCTGGAAACACCATATATTTT; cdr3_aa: CASSYSGVSGNTIYF
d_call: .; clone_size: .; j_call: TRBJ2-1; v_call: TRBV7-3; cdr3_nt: TGTGCCAGCAGCTTAACTGGGCAGAATGAGCAGTTCTTC; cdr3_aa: CASSLTGQNEQFF
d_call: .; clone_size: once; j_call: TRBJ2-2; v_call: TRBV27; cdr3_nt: TGTGCCAGCAGTTTAAGGGGCAGGGGGAACACCGGGGAGCTGTTTTTT; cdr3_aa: CASSLRGRGNTGELFF
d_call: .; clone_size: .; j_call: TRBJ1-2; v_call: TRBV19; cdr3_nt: TGTGCCAGTAGTTTCGGGAGTCTTGGCTACACCTTC; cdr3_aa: CASSFGSLGYTF
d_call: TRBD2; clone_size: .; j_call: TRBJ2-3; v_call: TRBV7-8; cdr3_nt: TGTGCCAGCAGCTTATATCCGGGACTAGCGGGGGGAGATACGCAGTATTTT; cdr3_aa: CASSLYPGLAGGDTQYF
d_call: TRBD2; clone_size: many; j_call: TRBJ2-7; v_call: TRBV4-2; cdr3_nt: TGTGCCAGCAGCCCCAACGGGGCGGGGGAACCCTCCTACGAGCAGTACTTC; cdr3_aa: CASSPNGAGEPSYEQYF
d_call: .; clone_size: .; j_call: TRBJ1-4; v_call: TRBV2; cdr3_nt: TGTGCCAGCACGGGGGATCGCGAAAAACTGTTTTTT; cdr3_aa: CASTGDREKLFF
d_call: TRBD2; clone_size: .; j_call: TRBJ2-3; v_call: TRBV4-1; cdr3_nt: TGCGCCAGCAGCCAAGAGCCGGCTAGCGGGGGCTACAGCACAGATACGCAGTATTTT; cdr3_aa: CASSQEPASGGYSTDTQYF
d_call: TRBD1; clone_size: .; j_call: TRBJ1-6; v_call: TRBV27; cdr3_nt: TGTGCCAGCAGTCGGCACCGGACAGGGCTAGGGGATTCACCCCTCCACTTT; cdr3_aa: CASSRHRTGLGDSPLHF
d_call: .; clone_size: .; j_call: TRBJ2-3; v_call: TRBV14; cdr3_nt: TGTGCCAGCAGCCCCAGGGCAGATACGCAGTATTTT; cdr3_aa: CASSPRADTQYF
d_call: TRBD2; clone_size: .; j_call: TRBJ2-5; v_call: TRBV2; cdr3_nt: TGTGCCAGCAGGGGGGGGACCAAAGAGACCCAGTACTTC; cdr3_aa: CASRGGTKETQYF
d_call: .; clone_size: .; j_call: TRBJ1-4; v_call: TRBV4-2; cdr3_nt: TGTGCCAGCAGCCCGCTATTTCTAGGCGGTGAAAAACTGTTTTTT; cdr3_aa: CASSPLFLGGEKLFF
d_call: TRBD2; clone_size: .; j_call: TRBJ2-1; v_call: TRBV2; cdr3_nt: TGTGCCAGCAGGGTTAGCGGGGGGGCTTTTGAGCAGTTCTTC; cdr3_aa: CASRVSGGAFEQFF
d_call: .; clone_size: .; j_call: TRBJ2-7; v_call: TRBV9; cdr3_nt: TGTGCCAGCAGCGTAGACCCAGGGTCGGCCTACGAGCAGTACTTC; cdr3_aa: CASSVDPGSAYEQYF
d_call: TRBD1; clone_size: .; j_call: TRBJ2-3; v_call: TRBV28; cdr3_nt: TGTGCCAGCAGTTACGACAGGGGTACAGATACGCAGTATTTT; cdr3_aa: CASSYDRGTDTQYF
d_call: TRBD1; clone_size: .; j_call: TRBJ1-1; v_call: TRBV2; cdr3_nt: TGTGCCAGCTGGGACAGGGTAACTGAAGCTTTCTTT; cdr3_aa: CASWDRVTEAFF
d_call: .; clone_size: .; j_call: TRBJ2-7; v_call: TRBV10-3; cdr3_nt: TGTGCCATCAGTGTACCGGGGGCCTACGAGCAGTACTTC; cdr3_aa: CAISVPGAYEQYF
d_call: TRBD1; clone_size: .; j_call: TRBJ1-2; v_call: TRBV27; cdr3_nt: TGTGCCAGCAGGGAACCGGGACAGGCGAACTATGGCTACACCTTC; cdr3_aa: CASREPGQANYGYTF